This is a list of T cell receptor beta chains from one sample in a study of T cell repertoires in ileal Crohn's disease. Data came from immunoSEQ multiplex PCR; TCRdb stores just in-frame clones and leaves some out. The repertoire holds under 8,500 clones, 77% seen once, with roughly 8.9% in the top ten. The sequenced sample was ileal tissue. These receptors were taken from an adult with Crohn's disease. Each CDR3 is given with its conserved first and last residue. The D gene is left open where the match is weak. Some rows have no size entry. The others give once, few or many, or a class for an expanded clone.

>-|TRBV11-2|TRBJ2-3|TRBD2
TGTGCCAGCAGCATCAGAAGCGGGGGGGCAACAGATACGCAGTATTTT
CASSIRSGGATDTQYF
>-|TRBV4-1|TRBJ2-1|TRBD2
TGCGCCAGCAGCCAAGCGGGCGGGGGGGCGGGCAATGAGCAGTTCTTC
CASSQAGGGAGNEQFF
>-|TRBV7-9|TRBJ1-2|-
TGTGCCAGCAGCTCGACAGGTTTCGGCTACACCTTC
CASSSTGFGYTF
>few|TRBV7-4|TRBJ1-1|TRBD1
TGTGCCAGCAGCTCCGGACAGGGGAGGAGGAACACTGAAGCTTTCTTT
CASSSGQGRRNTEAFF
>-|TRBV14|TRBJ1-4|-
TGTGCCAGCAGCCAAGATTGGCGGAATAATGAAAAACTGTTTTTT
CASSQDWRNNEKLFF
>-|TRBV5-6|TRBJ2-2|-
TGTGCCAGCAGCTTGCGCCAGGGCAGGACCGGGGAGCTGTTTTTT
CASSLRQGRTGELFF
>-|TRBV7-3|TRBJ2-6|-
TGTGCCAGCAGCTACCAGGGTTGGGGAACCCCTGGGGCCAACGTCCTGACTTTC
CASSYQGWGTPGANVLTF
>-|TRBV4-1|TRBJ2-4|TRBD1
TGCGCCAGCAGCCAAGGGGACAGGGTCCGAGATTCAAACATTCAGTACTTC
CASSQGDRVRDSNIQYF
>few|TRBV4-1|TRBJ2-4|TRBD2
TGCGCCAGCAGCCAAGATCTGACTAGCGGGACCAAAAACATTCAGTACTTC
CASSQDLTSGTKNIQYF
>-|TRBV27|TRBJ2-3|TRBD2
TGTGCCAGCAGGACAAAGGGACTAGCGGTCACAGATACGCAGTATTTT
CASRTKGLAVTDTQYF
>-|TRBV6-4|TRBJ2-2|-
TGTGCCAGCAGTGACTCAAATAACAGGGTCGGGACCGGGGAGCTGTTTTTT
CASSDSNNRVGTGELFF
>-|TRBV4-3|TRBJ1-6|-
TGCGCCAGCAGCCAAGATCATCTGGAGTCCTATAATTCACCCCTCCACTTT
CASSQDHLESYNSPLHF
>-|TRBV7-2|TRBJ2-3|-
TGCTACACAGATACGCAGTATTTT
CYTDTQYF
>-|TRBV28|TRBJ2-5|TRBD2
TGTGCCAGCAGCCGCCGTCAAGCGGGGCAAGAGACCCAGTACTTC
CASSRRQAGQETQYF
>-|TRBV30|TRBJ2-5|-
TGTGCCTGGAGCCCCAGGGTGGAGACCCAGTACTTC
CAWSPRVETQYF
>-|TRBV11-2|TRBJ1-2|-
TGTGCCAGCAGCTTAATGGAGGGTATCTATGGCTACACCTTC
CASSLMEGIYGYTF
>-|TRBV6-1|TRBJ2-2|-
TGTGCCAGCAGGTCAGGGGCGGCCGGGGAGCTGTTTTTT
CASRSGAAGELFF
>-|TRBV27|TRBJ1-5|TRBD1
TGTGCCAGCAGTTTGGGACAGGGGTATAATCAGCCCCAGCATTTT
CASSLGQGYNQPQHF
>-|TRBV30|TRBJ1-5|-
TGTGCCTGGAGTCCTGACAGTAGCAATCAGCCCCAGCATTTT
CAWSPDSSNQPQHF
>-|TRBV4-3|TRBJ1-1|-
TGCGCCAGCAGCCAAGTATCCGGGTCCGCCTCTGAAGCTTTCTTT
CASSQVSGSASEAFF
>-|TRBV10-3|TRBJ1-6|-
TGTGCCATCAGTGTTTCAGGGTTCAATTCACCCCTCCACTTT
CAISVSGFNSPLHF
>-|TRBV18|TRBJ1-1|TRBD1
TGTGCCAGCTCACGGGGACAGGGAGGGAGGGCATCTGAAGCTTTCTTT
CASSRGQGGRASEAFF
>-|TRBV7-9|TRBJ2-2|-
TGTGCCAGCAGCTTAGCAGGGGCCGGGGAGCTGTTTTTT
CASSLAGAGELFF
>-|TRBV10-2|TRBJ1-6|TRBD1
TGCGCCAGCAGTGAGAGGGGGCCCTATAATTCACCCCTCCACTTT
CASSERGPYNSPLHF
>-|TRBV6-4|TRBJ2-1|TRBD2
TGTGCCAGCAGTGACTCTAGCGGGGGGGCTGAGCAGTTCTTC
CASSDSSGGAEQFF
>-|TRBV11-2|TRBJ1-6|-
TGTGCCAGCAGCTCAGCCAGGGGTTCACCCCTCCACTTT
CASSSARGSPLHF
>-|TRBV9|TRBJ1-2|-
TGTGCCAGCAGTGTCGATTCGGTCTATGGCTACACCTTC
CASSVDSVYGYTF
>once|TRBV30|TRBJ2-1|-
TGTGCCTGGACCCTATTGAGTGAGCAGTTCTTC
CAWTLLSEQFF
>-|TRBV5-1|TRBJ1-2|TRBD1
TGCGCCAGCAGCCCGCAGACAGGGGGTGGCTACACCTTC
CASSPQTGGGYTF
>-|TRBV30|TRBJ1-2|TRBD1
TGTGCCTGGAGGGCAGGGGGCCGTAACTATGGCTACACCTTC
CAWRAGGRNYGYTF
>few|TRBV5-1|TRBJ2-1|TRBD2
TGCGCCAGCACCGCTAGCGGGGGGTATTCTGAGCAGTTCTTC
CASTASGGYSEQFF
>-|TRBV5-6|TRBJ2-5|-
TGTGCCAGCAGCTTTCGAGGCCTAGCCCAAGAGACCCAGTACTTC
CASSFRGLAQETQYF
>-|TRBV15|TRBJ1-1|-
TGTGCCACCAGCGGCAGACAGAACACTGAAGCTTTCTTT
CATSGRQNTEAFF
>-|TRBV5-1|TRBJ2-7|TRBD2
TGCGCCAGCAGCTGGTCTAGCGGGGCCCCCGGGAACGAGCAGTACTTC
CASSWSSGAPGNEQYF
>-|TRBV5-5|TRBJ1-2|TRBD1
TGTGCCAGCAGCTTCCTTAGGCTTGACAGGGGGATTCGGTATGGCTACACCTTC
CASSFLRLDRGIRYGYTF
>-|TRBV7-4|TRBJ1-1|-
TGTGCCAGCGCCGGGATGAACACTGAAGCTTTCTTT
CASAGMNTEAFF
>-|TRBV7-3|TRBJ2-2|TRBD2
TGTGCCAGCAGCTTAACCCCTAGCGGGGGGGACACCGGGGAGCTGTTTTTT
CASSLTPSGGDTGELFF
>-|TRBV9|TRBJ2-3|TRBD1
TGTGCCAGCAGCGATAACCCACGGGACAGAACAGATACGCAGTATTTT
CASSDNPRDRTDTQYF
>-|TRBV2|TRBJ2-7|-
TGTGCCAGCACGAAAGGACTGGGGAGCTACGAGCAGTACTTC
CASTKGLGSYEQYF
>-|TRBV27|TRBJ1-2|TRBD1
TGTGCCAGCAGTTTGGTGCAGGGGGCGGGCTACACCTTC
CASSLVQGAGYTF
>-|TRBV5-4|TRBJ2-5|TRBD2
TGTGCCAGCAGCGTCGGGGGGGCCGGTGAGACCCAGTACTTC
CASSVGGAGETQYF
>-|TRBV5-4|TRBJ2-5|-
TGTGCCAGCAGCTTGGGTGGGGCCTCAGAAGAGACCCAGTACTTC
CASSLGGASEETQYF
>-|TRBV4-3|TRBJ2-3|TRBD2
TGCGCCAGCAGCCACGGACTAGCGGGGGGGGGAACTAGCACAGATACGCAGTATTTT
CASSHGLAGGGTSTDTQYF
>-|TRBV18|TRBJ1-6|-
TGTGCCAGCTCACCATTAGAGCGGGTTAAGAGTTCACCCCTCCACTTT
CASSPLERVKSSPLHF
>-|TRBV25-1|TRBJ2-7|-
TGTGCCAGCAGTGAATCTGGCGGGGGCTACTCCTACGAGCAGTACTTC
CASSESGGGYSYEQYF
>-|TRBV7-9|TRBJ1-2|-
TGTGCCAGCAGCCGTATGACAACGACAGACAATGTCACCTTC
CASSRMTTTDNVTF
>-|TRBV7-9|TRBJ2-7|TRBD1
TGTGCCAGCAGCTTAGGGGTGCCGGGGACAGGGCGTTATAAGCAGTACTTC
CASSLGVPGTGRYKQYF